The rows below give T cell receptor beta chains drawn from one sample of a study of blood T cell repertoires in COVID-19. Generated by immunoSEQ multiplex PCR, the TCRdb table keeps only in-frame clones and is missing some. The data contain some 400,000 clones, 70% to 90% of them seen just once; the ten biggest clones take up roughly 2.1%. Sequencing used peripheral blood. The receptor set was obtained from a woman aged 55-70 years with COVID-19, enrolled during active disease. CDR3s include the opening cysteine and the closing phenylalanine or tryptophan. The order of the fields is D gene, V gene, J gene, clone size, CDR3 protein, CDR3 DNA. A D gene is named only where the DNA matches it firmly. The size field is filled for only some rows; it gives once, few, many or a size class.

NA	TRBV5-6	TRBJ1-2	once	CASRDRTVPGYGYTF	TGTGCCAGCAGAGACAGGACGGTTCCCGGCTATGGCTACACCTTC
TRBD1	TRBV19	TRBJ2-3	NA	CASRDRGFTDTQYF	TGTGCCAGTAGGGACAGGGGCTTCACAGATACGCAGTATTTT
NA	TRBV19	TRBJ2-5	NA	CASSATAFGQETQYF	TGTGCCAGTAGCGCGACAGCCTTCGGGCAAGAGACCCAGTACTTC
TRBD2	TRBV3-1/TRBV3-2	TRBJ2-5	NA	CASSPREVGETQYF	TGTGCCAGCAGCCCCCGGGAGGTGGGGGAGACCCAGTACTTC
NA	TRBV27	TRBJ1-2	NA	CASSFGGGEGNYGYTF	TGTGCCAGCAGTTTTGGGGGAGGTGAGGGGAACTATGGCTACACCTTC
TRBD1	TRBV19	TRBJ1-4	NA	CASSDRQGLNEKLFF	TGTGCCAGTAGTGACAGACAGGGACTTAATGAAAAACTGTTTTTT
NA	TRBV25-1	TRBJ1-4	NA	CASSYEKLFF	TGTGCCAGCAGCTATGAAAAACTGTTTTTT
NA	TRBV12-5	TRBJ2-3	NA	CASGLQGTDTQYF	TGTGCTAGTGGTTTGCAGGGGACAGATACGCAGTATTTT
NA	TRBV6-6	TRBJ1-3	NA	CASSYSMQGSGNTIYF	TGTGCCAGCAGTTACTCGATGCAGGGCTCTGGAAACACCATATATTTT
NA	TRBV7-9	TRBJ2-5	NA	CASSPPAYAEETQYF	TGTGCCAGCAGCCCGCCGGCTTATGCGGAAGAGACCCAGTACTTC
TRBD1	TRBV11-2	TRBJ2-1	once	CASSRTRDRGYDEQFF	TGTGCCAGCAGCCGAACCCGGGACAGGGGATATGATGAGCAGTTCTTC
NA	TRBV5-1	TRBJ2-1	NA	CASSRQTSNNEQFF	TGCGCCAGCAGCCGCCAAACTAGCAACAATGAGCAGTTCTTC
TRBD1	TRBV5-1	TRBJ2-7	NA	CASSLEDRVIDEQYF	TGCGCCAGCAGCTTGGAAGACAGGGTTATTGACGAGCAGTACTTC
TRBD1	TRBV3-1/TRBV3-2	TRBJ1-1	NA	CASSQRPGTVNTEAFF	TGTGCCAGCAGCCAACGCCCCGGGACAGTGAACACTGAAGCTTTCTTT
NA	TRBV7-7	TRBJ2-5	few	CASSFGVGAQETQYF	TGTGCTAGCAGCTTTGGAGTAGGGGCCCAAGAGACCCAGTACTTC
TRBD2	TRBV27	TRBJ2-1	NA	CASSLSSGGRNEQFF	TGTGCCAGCAGTTTATCGAGCGGGGGTAGAAATGAGCAGTTCTTC
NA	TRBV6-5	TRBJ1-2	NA	CASSDSGGGYGYTF	TGTGCCAGCAGTGACTCGGGGGGGGGCTATGGCTACACCTTC
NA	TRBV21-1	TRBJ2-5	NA	CASSRQSQETQYF	TGTGCCAGCAGTAGACAGAGCCAAGAGACCCAGTACTTC
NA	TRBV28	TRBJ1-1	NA	CASLRDPGANTEAFF	TGTGCCAGCCTTCGAGACCCGGGAGCAAACACTGAAGCTTTCTTT
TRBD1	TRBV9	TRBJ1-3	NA	CASSADGTGGSGPSGNTIYF	TGTGCCAGCAGCGCCGACGGGACAGGGGGGTCGGGCCCATCTGGAAACACCATATATTTT
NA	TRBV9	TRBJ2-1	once	CASSVGSLRPGNEQFF	TGTGCCAGCAGCGTAGGATCGCTACGACCGGGGAATGAGCAGTTCTTC
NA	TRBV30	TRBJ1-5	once	CAWSPGVSNQPQHF	TGTGCCTGGTCCCCCGGAGTTAGCAATCAGCCCCAGCATTTT
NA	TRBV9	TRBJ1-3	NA	CASSVYDSHGNTIYF	TGTGCCAGCAGCGTATATGACAGTCACGGAAACACCATATATTTT
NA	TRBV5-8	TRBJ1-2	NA	CASSDWYYGYTF	TGTGCCAGCAGCGACTGGTACTATGGCTACACCTTC
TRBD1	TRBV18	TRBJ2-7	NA	CASSPSTGGGEQYF	TGTGCCAGCTCACCCAGTACAGGGGGAGGAGAGCAGTACTTC
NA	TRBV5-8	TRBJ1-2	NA	CASSLNLGGYTF	TGTGCCAGCAGCTTAAATCTAGGCGGCTACACCTTC
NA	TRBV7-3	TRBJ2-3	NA	CASSRSTSADTQYF	TGTGCCAGCAGCCGTTCGACTAGTGCAGATACGCAGTATTTT
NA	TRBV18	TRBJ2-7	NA	CASSLEGVGPYEQYF	TGTGCCAGCTCACTCGAAGGGGTGGGTCCCTACGAGCAGTACTTC
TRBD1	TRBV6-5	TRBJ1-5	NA	CASRGDRSLNQPQHF	TGTGCCAGCAGGGGGGACAGGTCCCTCAATCAGCCCCAGCATTTT
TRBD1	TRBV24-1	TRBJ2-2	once	CATGMGTGLGGELFF	TGTGCCACCGGGATGGGGACAGGGCTAGGCGGGGAGCTGTTTTTT
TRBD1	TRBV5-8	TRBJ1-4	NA	CASSLPGGNEKLFF	TGTGCCAGCAGCTTACCAGGGGGTAATGAAAAACTGTTTTTT
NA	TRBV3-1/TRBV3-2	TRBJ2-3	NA	CASSQGLTLSTDTQYF	TGTGCCAGCAGCCAAGGTCTGACACTGAGCACAGATACGCAGTATTTT
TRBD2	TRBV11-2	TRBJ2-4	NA	CASSLGASGVAKNIQYF	TGTGCCAGCAGCTTAGGTGCGAGCGGGGTAGCCAAAAACATTCAGTACTTC
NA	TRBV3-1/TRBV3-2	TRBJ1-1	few	CASSQRNTEAFF	TGTGCCAGCAGCCAGAGAAACACTGAAGCTTTCTTT
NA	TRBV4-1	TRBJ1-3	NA	CASSQGVPEGNTIYF	TGCGCCAGCAGCCAAGGAGTTCCCGAGGGAAACACCATATATTTT
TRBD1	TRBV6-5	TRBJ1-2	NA	CASSTKGAGGYTF	TGTGCCAGCAGTACCAAGGGGGCGGGTGGCTACACCTTC
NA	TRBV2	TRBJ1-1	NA	CASSYRVNTEAFF	TGTGCCAGCAGCTACAGGGTGAACACTGAAGCTTTCTTT
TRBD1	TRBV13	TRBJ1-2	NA	CASRETGDYGYTF	TGTGCCAGCAGGGAGACAGGGGACTATGGCTACACCTTC
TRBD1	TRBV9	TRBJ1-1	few	CASSSHRGIDTEAFF	TGTGCCAGCAGCTCTCACAGGGGAATAGACACTGAAGCTTTCTTT
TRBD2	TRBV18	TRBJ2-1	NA	CASSEGLAIDEQFF	TGTGCCAGCTCCGAGGGACTAGCCATAGATGAGCAGTTCTTC
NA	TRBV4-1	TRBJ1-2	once	CASSEPQSQWVYGYTF	TGCGCCAGCAGCGAGCCACAGTCCCAGTGGGTCTATGGCTACACCTTC
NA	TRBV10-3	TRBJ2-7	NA	CAISESEAGSGYEQYF	TGTGCCATCAGTGAGTCAGAGGCAGGGTCCGGGTACGAGCAGTACTTC
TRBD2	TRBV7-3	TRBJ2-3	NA	CASSQAGGSTDTQYF	TGTGCCAGCAGCCAAGCGGGGGGGAGCACAGATACGCAGTATTTT
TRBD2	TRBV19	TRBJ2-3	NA	CASSIQSVAGASTDTQYF	TGTGCCAGTAGCATACAAAGCGTAGCGGGGGCGAGCACAGATACGCAGTATTTT
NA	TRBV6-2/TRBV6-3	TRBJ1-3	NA	CASSTFRQGKESGGNTIYF	TGTGCCAGCAGTACCTTTCGGCAGGGGAAAGAATCGGGCGGAAACACCATATATTTT
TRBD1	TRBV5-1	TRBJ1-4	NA	CASSSGTGSEKLFF	TGCGCCAGCAGCTCCGGGACAGGGAGTGAAAAACTGTTTTTT
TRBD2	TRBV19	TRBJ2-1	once	CASSGRHGSLAGLSYNEQFF	TGTGCCAGTAGTGGACGACACGGCAGCCTAGCGGGGCTCTCCTACAATGAGCAGTTCTTC
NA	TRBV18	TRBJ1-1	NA	CASSLNGGGYTEAFF	TGTGCCAGCTCACTAAACGGGGGGGGTTACACTGAAGCTTTCTTT
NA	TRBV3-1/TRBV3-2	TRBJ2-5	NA	CASSQGVKETQYF	TGTGCCAGCAGCCAAGGCGTTAAAGAGACCCAGTACTTC
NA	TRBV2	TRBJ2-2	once	CASRVQVGGELFF	TGTGCCAGCAGAGTACAGGTGGGCGGGGAGCTGTTTTTT
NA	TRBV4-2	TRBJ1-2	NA	CASSQADSPYGYTF	TGTGCCAGCAGCCAAGCCGACAGTCCATATGGCTACACCTTC
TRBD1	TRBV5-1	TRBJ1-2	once	CASTFKTTRQGGGGYTF	TGCGCCAGCACCTTCAAAACAACCAGACAGGGAGGCGGTGGCTACACCTTC
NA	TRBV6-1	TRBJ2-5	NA	CASSANLGPGTKEETQYF	TGTGCCAGCAGTGCAAACCTGGGCCCCGGGACAAAAGAAGAGACCCAGTACTTC